This TCR beta chain appears in the sequencing data of a study of blood T cell repertoires in COVID-19. Study information: Acute-phase and convalescent COVID-19 samples originated in the United States, Italy and Spain.

In the authors' workflow: Amplification with reference gene primers provided the estimates of nucleated cell counts. Clones were sequenced by immunoSEQ multiplex PCR, and TCRdb holds only the in-frame ones, with some missing. The D gene and trimming were derived from the DNA, and the V and J assignments and clone size from that table. The table includes about 160,000 clones, roughly 84% detected once. The CDR3 covers 16 residues. V usage is TRBV21-1 and J usage is TRBJ2-7; no DNA check was done on the table's D call, TRBD2. TRBV21-1 is recorded as a pseudogene. This TCR was recovered from an older man with acute or convalescent COVID-19. The sample comprised peripheral blood. CDR3: CASSKAGRDDSYEQYF. The CDR3 DNA reads as TGTGCCAGCAGCAAAGCGGGGCGGGACGACTCCTACGAGCAGTACTTC.